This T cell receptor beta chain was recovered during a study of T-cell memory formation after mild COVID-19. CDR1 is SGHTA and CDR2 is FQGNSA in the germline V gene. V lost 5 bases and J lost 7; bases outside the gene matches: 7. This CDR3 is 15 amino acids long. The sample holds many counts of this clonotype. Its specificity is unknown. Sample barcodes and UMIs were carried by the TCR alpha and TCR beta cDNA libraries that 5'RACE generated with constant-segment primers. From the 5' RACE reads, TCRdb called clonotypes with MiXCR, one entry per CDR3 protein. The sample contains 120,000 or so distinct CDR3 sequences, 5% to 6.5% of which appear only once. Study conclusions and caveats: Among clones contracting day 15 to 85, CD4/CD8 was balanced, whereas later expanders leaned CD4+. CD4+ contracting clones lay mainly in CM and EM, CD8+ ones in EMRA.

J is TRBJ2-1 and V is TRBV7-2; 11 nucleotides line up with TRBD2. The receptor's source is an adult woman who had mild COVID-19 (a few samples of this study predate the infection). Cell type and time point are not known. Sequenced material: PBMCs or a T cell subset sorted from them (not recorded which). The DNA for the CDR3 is TGTGCCAGCAGCCGCACTAGCGGGAGTTGGAATGAGCAGTTCTTC. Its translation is CASSRTSGSWNEQFF. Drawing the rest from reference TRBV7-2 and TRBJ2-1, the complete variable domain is GAGVSQSPSNKVTEKGKDVELRCDPISGHTALYWYRQSLGQGLEFLIYFQGNSAPDKSGLPSDRFSAERTGGSVSTLTIQRTQQEDSAVYLCASSRTSGSWNEQFFGPGTRLTVL.